What follows are 14 T cell receptor beta chains derived from one specimen sequenced in a study of cytomegalovirus exposure and HLA in healthy donors. The PCR contained 60 Vbeta and 13 Jbeta primers. Profiled with immunoSEQ multiplex PCR; TCRdb holds only in-frame clones, not every one. In the table there are some 130,000 clones, about 74% of which are singletons. What was sequenced was PBMCs. The origin of the receptors is a man in his forties or fifties in good health and CMV-seronegative.

This chain joins TRBV28 and TRBJ1-6; 7 nucleotides align to TRBD1. The trim removed 5 bases at V and 9 bases at J, leaving 10 bases unmatched. From germline, CDR1 is MDHEN and CDR2 SYDVKM. There are 15 residues in the CDR3. CDR3 in DNA: TGTGCCAGCAGTGCCTCGGACAGGTCTGCTTCACCCCTCCACTTT. Its translation is CASSASDRSASPLHF.

The chain joins TRBV30 to TRBJ1-4; 7 bases align to TRBD1. Germline V gene lookup returns CDR1 GTSNPN and CDR2 SVGIG (reference sequence). With V trimmed by 1 base and J by 4 bases, 3 bases remained unmatched. The CDR3 covers 14 residues. The CDR3 DNA reads TGTGCCTGGAGTGCGACAGGGATTAATGAAAAACTGTTTTTT. Amino acid sequence: CAWSATGINEKLFF.

CDR3 loop: CASSIAGLTYEQYF. In DNA, the CDR3 is TGTGCCAGTAGCATTGCCGGGTTAACCTACGAGCAGTACTTC. The V call is TRBV19, the J call TRBJ2-7; D gene ambiguous. The CDR3 length is 14 residues. The germline V and J ends were trimmed by 6 bases and 2 bases, with 14 bases remaining between them. Germline-derived CDR1 and CDR2 are LNHDA and SQIVND (reference sequence). The variable domain in full, with the rest retrieved from reference TRBV19 and TRBJ2-7, is DGGITQSPKYLFRKEGQNVTLSCEQNLNHDAMYWYRQDPGQGLRLIYYSQIVNDFQKGDIAEGYSVSREKKESFPLTVTSAQKNPTAFYLCASSIAGLTYEQYFGPGTRLTVT.

The chain is built from TRBV5-4 and TRBJ1-2; D gene ambiguous. Germline CDR1 reads SGHNT; CDR2 reads YYREEE (reference sequence). CDR3 length equals 15 residues. The V end was cut by 4 bases, the J end by 0 bases, with 13 bases between. The CDR3 DNA is TGTGCCAGCAGCCCGGTTGGGAGAGCTAACTATGGCTACACCTTC. Translation: CASSPVGRANYGYTF. Using reference TRBV5-4 and TRBJ1-2 for the parts outside the CDR3, the full variable domain is ETGVTQSPTHLIKTRGQQVTLRCSSQSGHNTVSWYQQALGQGPQFIFQYYREEENGRGNFPPRFSGLQFPNYSSELNVNALELDDSALYLCASSPVGRANYGYTFGSGTRLTVV.

The V gene is TRBV2, the J gene TRBJ1-2; 7 nucleotides align to TRBD1. Germline lookup yields CDR1 SNHLY and CDR2 FYNNEI. J was trimmed by 5 bases and V by 5 bases; bases with no gene match: 11. CDR3 size: 15 residues. This CDR3 reads CASSTQTGNWYGYTF. The CDR3 bases are TGTGCCAGCAGTACACAGACAGGGAACTGGTATGGCTACACCTTC.

The chain combines TRBV11-2 with TRBJ2-3; 8 nucleotides align to TRBD2. Germline V lookup: CDR1 SGHAT, CDR2 FQNNGV. The CDR3 sequence is 15 residues long. Trimming removed 5 bases from V and 1 base from J; junction bases left unmatched: 5. CDR3 region: CASSARLARTDTQYF. CDR3 in DNA: TGTGCCAGCAGCGCCCGACTAGCGCGCACAGATACGCAGTATTTT. The whole variable domain, filled in from reference TRBV11-2 and TRBJ2-3, reads EAGVAQSPRYKIIEKRQSVAFWCNPISGHATLYWYQQILGQGPKLLIQFQNNGVVDDSQLPKDRFSAERLKGVDSTLKIQPAKLEDSAVYLCASSARLARTDTQYFGPGTRLTVL.

This chain connects TRBV6-1 to TRBJ1-6, with D hard to call. V gave up 6 bases and J gave up 2 bases, with 11 bases separating them. The CDR3 has 15 residues. Germline lookup yields CDR1 MNHNS and CDR2 SASEGT. The CDR3 here is CASSRDTAYNSPLHF. CDR3 DNA: TGTGCCAGCAGCCGAGATACAGCCTATAATTCACCCCTCCACTTT.

The chain combines TRBV7-2 with TRBJ1-2; a weak D match, TRBD1 (6 bases). CDR1 is SGHTA, CDR2 FQGNSA, per germline. V was trimmed by 0 bases and J by 4 bases, leaving 15 bases between them. The CDR3 loop spans 16 amino acids. CDR3 coding DNA: TGTGCCAGCAGCTTAGCGGGACAAGCTCGGGGCTATGGCTACACCTTC. Protein: CASSLAGQARGYGYTF.

The rearrangement links TRBV25-1 to TRBJ2-7; D may be TRBD1 (8 bases). V lost 4 bases and J lost 3, with 16 bases in between. This CDR3 has 15 residues. The germline V gene encodes CDR1 MGHDK and CDR2 SYGVNS. CDR3 sequence: CASSGMTGDYYEQYF. The CDR3 bases are TGTGCCAGCAGTGGGATGACAGGGGACTACTACGAGCAGTACTTC.

The genes are TRBV4-3 and TRBJ2-3, with D possibly matching TRBD1 (5 bases). V lost 0 bases, J lost 5 bases, and 15 bases lay in between. This CDR3 spans 16 amino acids. Per germline, CDR1 LGHNA and CDR2 YSLEER. The DNA for the CDR3 is TGCGCCAGCAGCCAAGACACGACAGTCCCAGTAGATACGCAGTATTTT. It is translated as CASSQDTTVPVDTQYF.

The chain is built from TRBV27 and TRBJ2-5; weak D call: TRBD2 (7 bases). This CDR3 comprises 15 residues. Germline CDR1 reads MNHEY; CDR2 reads SMNVEV (reference sequence). Trimming took off 7 bases at V and 2 bases at J, with 17 bases between the two ends. The DNA of the CDR3 is TGTGCCAGCAAACCCTCCCGGGGGGCTCAAGAGACCCAGTACTTC. Its protein is CASKPSRGAQETQYF.

The chain recombines TRBV5-8 with TRBJ2-1; D call uncertain. The V gene lost 4 bases and the J gene lost 0 bases, with 11 bases spanning the gap. The length of the CDR3 is 15 residues. Germline V gene data show CDR1 as SGHTS and CDR2 as YDEGEE. The CDR3 here is CASSHGSLSYNEQFF. For the CDR3, the DNA is TGTGCCAGCAGCCACGGGTCTCTCTCCTACAATGAGCAGTTCTTC.

This clone appeared once. The chain couples TRBV5-1 to TRBJ1-3; unclear D gene. This CDR3 comprises 13 residues. Trimming took off 5 bases at V and 8 bases at J, with 14 bases between the two ends. CDR1 is SGHRS, CDR2 YFSETQ, per germline. The CDR3 region has the DNA TGCGCCAGCAGAGGGAGTGTCCCGGACACCATATATTTT. This gives the protein CASRGSVPDTIYF.

The J gene is TRBJ1-4, the V gene TRBV19; TRBD1 aligns across 9 bases. With 5 bases clipped from V and 2 bases from J, the junction kept 3 bases outside the gene matches. CDR3 length: 15 residues. Germline-derived CDR1 and CDR2 are LNHDA and SQIVND (reference sequence). CDR3 region: CASSDTGGTNEKLFF. DNA of the CDR3: TGTGCCAGTAGTGACACAGGGGGCACTAATGAAAAACTGTTTTTT.